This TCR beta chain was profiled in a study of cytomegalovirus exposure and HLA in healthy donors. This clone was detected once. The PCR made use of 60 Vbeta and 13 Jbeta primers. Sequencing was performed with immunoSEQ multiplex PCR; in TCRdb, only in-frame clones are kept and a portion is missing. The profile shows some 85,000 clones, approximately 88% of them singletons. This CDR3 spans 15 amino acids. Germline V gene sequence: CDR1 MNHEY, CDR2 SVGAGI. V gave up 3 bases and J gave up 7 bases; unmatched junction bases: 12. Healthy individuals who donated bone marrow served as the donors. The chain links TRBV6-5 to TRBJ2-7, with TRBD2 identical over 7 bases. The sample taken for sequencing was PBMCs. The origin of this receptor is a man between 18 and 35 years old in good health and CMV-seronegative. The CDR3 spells CASSYMKLASGEQYF. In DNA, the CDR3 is TGTGCCAGCAGTTATATGAAACTAGCGTCGGGGGAGCAGTACTTC.